This TCR beta chain was found in a study of T cells in Graves' hyperthyroidism and ophthalmopathy. Whole-study results and caveats: Blood shared most expanded thyroid clonotypes above 0.001.

This clonotype was counted once. Its specificity is not known. RNA transcripts served as the template for amplifying TCR beta CDR3 regions. The TCR CDR3 was amplified in a first-round RT-PCR using the HTBI primer set. TCRdb processed the multiplex PCR reads anew with MiXCR; each CDR3 protein has one entry. The sample includes some 690,000 distinct CDR3 sequences, 15% to 20% seen only once; the top ten take roughly a sixth. With V trimmed by 5 bases and J by 7 bases, 6 bases remained unmatched. The CDR3 spans 13 residues. The germline V gene encodes CDR1 DFQATT and CDR2 SNEGSKA (reference sequence). The J gene is TRBJ2-1, the V gene TRBV20-1; 9 bases align to TRBD2. The receptor was derived from a man between 50 and 59 years old with Graves' hyperthyroidism. Sequences were obtained from blood. The DNA of the CDR3 is TGCAGTGCTCAAGGGACTAGCTGGAATGAGCAGTTCTTC. Its protein is CSAQGTSWNEQFF.